This T cell receptor beta chain came from a study of technical replicates of blood from several donors (dated by TCRdb to 2017 to 2019). To prepare the library, the immunoSEQ multiplex PCR assay was applied. TCRdb limited this immuneACCESS table to in-frame rearrangements with V and J called. A share of clones is missing; checked studies link under half to unresolved V genes, and the rest is unexplained. For this sample the table gives 70,000 to 95,000 clones, of which roughly 94% were detected only once. About 0.27% of the sample comes from the top ten. Regarding this clone: The antigen this receptor binds is unknown. No clone much larger than this one lies a single base away; base qualities are absent.

CDR1 SGHTS and CDR2 YDEGEE were looked up in the germline V gene. V is reduced by 4 bases and J by 3 bases, leaving a spacing of 13 bases between them. Its CDR3 holds 14 amino acids, cysteine through phenylalanine. CDR3 DNA only is kept here, 42 bases in frame from base 1. The sequenced sample was T cells isolated from PBMCs. The sequence derives from a human donor in good health. In this chain, TRBV5-8 is recombined with TRBJ1-1; the D gene remains uncertain. The nucleotides read TGTGCCAGCAGCCAGATTCCGCGGGACACTGAAGCTTTCTTT. This encodes CASSQIPRDTEAFF.